This T cell receptor beta chain was identified during a study of CD8 T cells in Susac syndrome. The RNA input was about 0.5 to 1 ug, and it was reverse transcribed with random hexamers. TCRdb itself ran the immunoSEQ multiplex PCR reads through MiXCR, one entry per CDR3 protein. The sample has roughly 130,000 distinct CDR3 sequences, approximately 95% seen once. Sequenced: CD4+ T cells from PBMCs. This receptor was identified in a human donor with multiple sclerosis.

DNA for the CDR3: TGTGCCAGCAGTCAGGCTCCCCGGGGGCTTGCTTACAATGAGCAGTTCTTC. Translating gives CASSQAPRGLAYNEQFF. The chain links TRBV28 to TRBJ2-1; D may be TRBD1 or TRBD2 (6 bases each). V shed 5 bases and J shed 4 bases, with 21 bases lying between them. The germline V gene has CDR1 MDHEN and CDR2 SYDVKM. The CDR3 extends over 17 amino acids.